What follows are 18 T cell receptor beta chains derived from one specimen sequenced in a study of post-analysis software for immune sequencing data (dated by TCRdb to about 2015). Antigens of these TCRs are unknown. Receptor libraries were prepared by PCR. These reads were obtained on an Illumina HiSeq 2500. To reduce PCR and sequencing biases, unique molecular identifiers were incorporated into the TCR beta cDNA libraries. TCRdb ran its own pipeline on the public reads, namely fastp trimming at Q25 and MiXCR clone calling, and kept in-frame beta chains. Duplicate CDR3 protein sequences are folded into a single record with the most common DNA and genes. This sample has 380,000 or so distinct CDR3 sequences in its table, and around a third of those were observed once. The ten largest make up 13% of the sample. Findings and caveats that apply to the study as a whole: Significantly higher frequencies in patients than in controls were found for several TRBV segments, including TRBV5-6, TRBV5-1 and TRBV20-1.

Sequences were obtained from blood. The receptors were gathered from a girl aged 5 to 17 with multiple sclerosis.

This chain connects TRBV13 to TRBJ1-4; D perhaps matches TRBD1 (5 bases). Trimming removed 4 bases at V and 11 bases at J, with 17 bases between. Germline assignment: CDR1 PRHDT and CDR2 FYEKMQ (reference sequence). The CDR3 extends over 14 amino acids. The CDR3 region has the DNA TGTGCCAGCAGCTACACGGGACGGCCGCAGAAACTGTTTTTT. Its translation is CASSYTGRPQKLFF.

This clonotype came up a few times. The chain has TRBV11-2 and TRBJ1-1; the D is unclear. This CDR3 is 14 amino acids long. Germline V gene data show CDR1 as SGHAT and CDR2 as FQNNGV. The DNA for the CDR3 is TGTGCTACAGTTAGGAGTACCTCGAACACTGAAGCTTTCTTT. Encoded protein: CATVRSTSNTEAFF.

For this clonotype: The junction does not match germline at one end; this may be a read error. V and J are TRBV24-1 and TRBJ1-2; 7 bases are shared with TRBD1. Germline loops: CDR1 KGHDR, CDR2 SFDVKD. The CDR3 covers 13 residues. The CDR3 region is CVTRDRANYGYTF. The CDR3 DNA reads TGTGTCACCCGCGACAGGGCCAACTATGGCTACACCTTC.

The table lists this clonotype with a few counts. The chain recombines TRBV12-5 with TRBJ2-7; TRBD2 matches at 9 bases. The J call may be faulty, since TRBJ2-5 better matches the DNA end. This CDR3 is built from 19 residues. In germline, CDR1 is LGHNT, CDR2 FRNRAP. The CDR3 bases are TGTGCTAGTGGTTTGTCGTCAGCGGGGGGAATCTCTATTATCGAGACCCAGTACTTC. Its protein is CASGLSSAGGISIIETQYF.

This clonotype was counted a few times. This chain joins TRBV6-1 and TRBJ2-4; weak D call: TRBD2 (7 bases). Between the trimmed V and J ends, which lost 2 bases and 7 bases, there was a span of 18 bases. Germline assignment: CDR1 MNHNS and CDR2 SASEGT. The CDR3 totals 16 residues. The CDR3 is CASSESEGGGHNIQYF. As DNA, the CDR3 is TGTGCCAGCAGTGAAAGTGAAGGCGGGGGCCACAACATTCAGTACTTC.

The chain links TRBV20-1 to TRBJ1-1; no clear D. V lost 6 bases, J lost 8 bases, and 16 bases lay in between. The CDR3 contains 12 residues. Germline V gene data show CDR1 as DFQATT and CDR2 as SNEGSKA (reference sequence). DNA of the CDR3: TGCAGTGCGTCTATGCTTCGAGCAGAAGCTTTCTTT. This encodes CSASMLRAEAFF.

This clonotype was picked up one time. The V call is TRBV7-9, the J call TRBJ2-5; D is possibly TRBD2 (7 bases). Near its end, the DNA agrees better with TRBJ2-7, so the J call may be wrong. Germline V gene lookup returns CDR1 SEHNR and CDR2 FQNEAQ (reference sequence). CDR3 length: 15 amino acids. CDR3 region: CASSLESAGAHEQYF. The CDR3 DNA follows: TGTGCCAGCAGCTTAGAATCGGCGGGGGCCCACGAGCAGTACTTC.

The chain combines TRBV6-7 with TRBJ2-5, with 7 nucleotides matching TRBD2. TRBV6-7 is given ORF status, its function remaining uncertain. Trimming took 2 bases from V and 5 from J; bases not matched to a gene: 8. The CDR3 consists of 15 residues. The DNA of the CDR3 is TGTGCCAGCAGTTACGGGGGGACTATGGGTGAGACCCAGTACTTC. It codes for CASSYGGTMGETQYF.

The chain couples TRBV5-6 to TRBJ2-3; 14 nucleotides match TRBD2. V lost 2 bases to trimming and J lost 0 bases; unmatched junction nucleotides: 14. Germline CDR1 is SGHDT and CDR2 is YYEEEE. CDR3 length: 21 amino acids. The CDR3 loop reads CASSLGGLAGGLLSSTDTQYF. The DNA for the CDR3 is TGTGCCAGCAGCTTAGGTGGACTAGCGGGGGGACTCCTGTCTAGCACAGATACGCAGTATTTT.

The gene calls are TRBV7-9 and TRBJ1-1, with 8 bases that match TRBD1. J was trimmed by 1 base and V by 4 bases; bases with no gene match: 5. CDR3 length: 15 amino acids. Looked up from germline, CDR1 is SEHNR and CDR2 is FQNEAQ (reference sequence). In DNA, the CDR3 is TGTGCCAGCAGCTACACCGGGACAGGGAACACTGAAGCTTTCTTT. Translated, it gives CASSYTGTGNTEAFF.

Only a few counts were recorded for this clonotype. The chain joins TRBV27 to TRBJ2-1; 9 positions agree with TRBD2. J gave up 5 bases and V 7 bases, and 9 bases lay outside the gene matches. CDR1 is MNHEY, CDR2 SMNVEV, per germline (reference sequence). The CDR3 is made up of 15 amino acids. In DNA form, the CDR3 reads TGTGCCAGCATGGAAGCGGGACTAGCTAACAATGAGCAGTTCTTC. Protein sequence: CASMEAGLANNEQFF.

This clonotype was counted between two and nine times. The V call is TRBV12-3 or TRBV12-4, the J call TRBJ1-2; weak D call: TRBD1 (6 bases). Trimming cost V 8 bases and J 4 bases, with 14 bases left between them. The CDR3 is made up of 13 amino acids. The CDR3 DNA sequence: TGTGCCAGCCGAGGGGGGTTCCTCTATGGCTACACCTTC. It yields the protein CASRGGFLYGYTF.

This chain joins TRBV13 and TRBJ2-4; 7 nucleotides match TRBD2. Gene TRBJ2-7 matches the end of the DNA better, so the J call may be wrong. Germline V gene sequence: CDR1 PRHDT, CDR2 FYEKMQ (reference sequence). CDR3 length: 17 residues. CDR3 nucleotides: TGTGCCAGCAGCTCACCGTTGACGACTAGCCTGCATGCCGAGCAGTACTTC. This codes for CASSSPLTTSLHAEQYF.

This clonotype occurred a few times. The gene calls are TRBV5-1 and TRBJ2-5; tentatively, D is TRBD2 (6 bases). The CDR3 totals 14 residues. V lost 6 bases to trimming and J lost 6 bases, with 18 bases between them. Germline V CDR1 and CDR2: SGHRS, YFSETQ. CDR3 sequence reads: CASKRDGTPQTQYF. The CDR3 bases are TGCGCCAGCAAACGAGACGGGACTCCGCAGACCCAGTACTTC.

This chain connects TRBV11-2 to TRBJ1-4; 12 bases match TRBD1. There are 16 residues in the CDR3. CDR1 and CDR2 from the germline V gene are SGHAT and FQNNGV. The V segment lost 4 bases and the J segment 2 bases; nucleotides outside the gene matches: 2. This CDR3 reads CASSWDRGRTNEKLFF. The DNA of the CDR3 is TGTGCCAGCAGCTGGGACAGGGGGCGTACTAATGAAAAACTGTTTTTT. Combining the CDR3 with reference TRBV11-2 and TRBJ1-4 gives the whole variable domain EAGVAQSPRYKIIEKRQSVAFWCNPISGHATLYWYQQILGQGPKLLIQFQNNGVVDDSQLPKDRFSAERLKGVDSTLKIQPAKLEDSAVYLCASSWDRGRTNEKLFFGSGTQLSVL.

The V call is TRBV20-1, the J call TRBJ1-1; possible D gene TRBD1, 6 bases. Trimming cost V 0 bases and J 0 bases, with 11 bases left between them. The CDR3 sequence is 15 residues long. Germline CDR1 is DFQATT and CDR2 is SNEGSKA (reference sequence). In DNA form, the CDR3 reads TGCAGTGCTAGAGATCCCAGGGGCATGAACACTGAAGCTTTCTTT. Its protein is CSARDPRGMNTEAFF.

V gene TRBV12-3 or TRBV12-4 combines with J gene TRBJ1-6, with TRBD1 as a possible D gene (5 bases). V was trimmed by 4 bases and J by 16 bases, leaving 17 bases between them. This CDR3 is 13 amino acids long. As DNA, the CDR3 is TGTGCCAGCAGTTCCCTCCGGGACGGCCGGCTCCACTTT. Translation: CASSSLRDGRLHF.

This clonotype was observed many times. The J gene is TRBJ2-7, the V gene TRBV12-3 or TRBV12-4; D is tentatively TRBD1 or TRBD2 (5 bases each). The CDR3 loop spans 15 amino acids. The ends were cut back, 3 bases at V and 0 bases at J, with 12 bases in the middle. CDR3 region: CASSFLAGSSYEQYF. CDR3 nucleotides: TGTGCCAGCAGTTTTCTGGCAGGGAGCTCCTACGAGCAGTACTTC.